The T cell receptor beta chain described here comes from a study of Graves' ophthalmopathy and Graves' hyperthyroidism. The study's findings and limits: The model predicted ophthalmopathy progression with over 60% sensitivity and around 72% specificity.

As to this clonotype: What it binds is unknown. Sequence at one end of the junction differs from germline and may be a read error.

Moderately to severely active ophthalmopathy under 3 months, CAS at least 3, NOSPECS at least 4. Serum thyroxine and TRAb, along with clinical symptoms, thyroid ultrasound and orbital computed tomography, were what diagnosis relied on. Amplification from RNA transcripts yielded the TCR beta CDR3 regions. First-round RT-PCR used HTBI primers; second-round multiplex PCR followed. MiXCR was run by TCRdb on the multiplex PCR reads, yielding one entry per CDR3 protein. The data contain approximately 700,000 distinct CDR3 sequences, roughly two fifths of them singletons. The CDR3 is 15 residues long. Germline lookup yields CDR1 SNHLY and CDR2 FYNNEI.

The TCR was taken from an adult man with Graves' ophthalmopathy. The sample taken for sequencing was peripheral blood. V is TRBV2 and J is TRBJ1-1; tentative D call: TRBD1 (5 bases). The CDR3 region is CAISGSRRDDIEAFF. CDR3 coding DNA: TGTGCCATCAGTGGGTCACGACGGGACGATATTGAAGCTTTCTTT.